The rows below give T cell receptor beta chains drawn from one sample of a study of T cells after yellow fever vaccination. MiXCR, run by TCRdb on the 5' RACE reads, gives a single entry per CDR3 protein. The table shows roughly 150,000 distinct CDR3 sequences, with 6.6% occurring only once. The sequenced sample was CD4+ T cells sorted from PBMCs, obtained 10 days after the yellow fever booster vaccination. The receptors were gathered from a man aged 25-45 years who received the YFV17D yellow fever vaccine. The CDR3 runs from the conserved cysteine through the conserved F or W. Fields, in order: V gene, J gene, clone size, D gene, CDR3 DNA, CDR3 protein. The D gene is left open where the match is weak. The size entry is marked missing in some rows and otherwise reads once, few, many or a size class.

TRBV7-2	TRBJ2-3	many	.	TGTGCCAGCAGCTTGACTCCGACACGGAGAGCAGATACGCAGTATTTT	CASSLTPTRRADTQYF
TRBV7-2	TRBJ2-5	many	.	TGTGCCAGCGGCCGACAGGCAGAGACCCAGTACTTC	CASGRQAETQYF
TRBV5-1	TRBJ2-7	many	TRBD1	TGCGCCAGCAGCCATGGGACAGGACGCTCCTACGAGCAGTACTTC	CASSHGTGRSYEQYF
TRBV10-3	TRBJ2-7	many	.	TGTGCCATCAGTGAGTCCAAGGTCGAAGACGAGCAGTACTTC	CAISESKVEDEQYF
TRBV7-9	TRBJ2-7	many	.	TGTGCCAGCAGCCCCGGGTCGTACAACTACGAGCAGTACTTC	CASSPGSYNYEQYF
TRBV7-9	TRBJ1-4	many	.	TGTGCCAGCAGCGTAGCAGGGAATGAAAAACTGTTTTTT	CASSVAGNEKLFF
TRBV10-2	TRBJ1-6	many	.	TGCGCCAGCAGGAGGGGATTACAGGGTTATTCACCCCTCCACTTT	CASRRGLQGYSPLHF
TRBV7-2	TRBJ2-7	many	.	TGTGCCACAAGCCAAGGGGTCAGCGGACACGCCTACGAGCAGTACTTC	CATSQGVSGHAYEQYF
TRBV12-3/TRBV12-4	TRBJ1-6	.	.	TGTGCCAGCAGTTTCCGGGGACCTAATTCACCCCTCCACTTT	CASSFRGPNSPLHF
TRBV30	TRBJ2-7	many	TRBD2	TGTGCCTGGAGTGGGGGGACTAGCGGCTCCTACGAGCAGTACTTC	CAWSGGTSGSYEQYF
TRBV5-1	TRBJ2-1	many	.	TGCGCCAGCAGCCCTACACCCCCCATATCAAATGAGCAGTTCTTC	CASSPTPPISNEQFF
TRBV7-2	TRBJ1-5	few	.	TGTGCCAGCAGTCCGGGGCACCTTAGCAATCAGCCCCAGCATTTT	CASSPGHLSNQPQHF
TRBV10-3	TRBJ2-1	many	.	TGTGCCATCAGTTGGGGCCCCTACAATGAGCAGTTCTTC	CAISWGPYNEQFF
TRBV12-3/TRBV12-4	TRBJ2-6	.	.	TGTGCCAGCAGTCTGGTCCGCTCTGGGGCCAACGTCCTGACTTTC	CASSLVRSGANVLTF
TRBV7-2	TRBJ2-1	many	TRBD2	TGTGCCAGCAACCAGCGGGGTGCCGGAACAAGCAATGAGCAGTTCTTC	CASNQRGAGTSNEQFF
TRBV5-8	TRBJ2-2	few	.	TGTGCCAGCAGCTTGGGACCTACACCCGAGGGCGCCGGGGAGCTGTTTTTT	CASSLGPTPEGAGELFF
TRBV24-1	TRBJ2-3	many	TRBD2	TGTGCCACCAGTGACCCTAGCGGGAGGGGATCAGATACGCAGTATTTT	CATSDPSGRGSDTQYF
TRBV28	TRBJ2-7	many	.	TGTGCCAGCAATCCGTCGGCGGGTGGGTTGCGCGAGCAGTACTTC	CASNPSAGGLREQYF
TRBV5-1	TRBJ2-1	many	.	TGCGCCAGCAGCTTGGCAGGGTTGGGCGCCTACAATGAGCAGTTCTTC	CASSLAGLGAYNEQFF
TRBV6-2/TRBV6-3	TRBJ2-2	many	.	TGTGCCAGCAGCCCGCAGGGGAACACCGGGGAGCTGTTTTTT	CASSPQGNTGELFF
TRBV6-5	TRBJ2-7	many	TRBD1	TGTGCCAGCAGGTTCCGGGACAGGGGGACCTACGAGCAGTACTTC	CASRFRDRGTYEQYF
TRBV10-3	TRBJ1-1	many	.	TGTGCCATCAGTGCCGGGGAGATGAACACTGAAGCTTTCTTT	CAISAGEMNTEAFF
TRBV7-6	TRBJ1-3	.	.	TGTGCCAGCAGCGAAATGAGCTCTGGAAACACCATATATTTT	CASSEMSSGNTIYF
TRBV24-1	TRBJ2-2	many	.	TGTGCCACCAGTGATGCAGGGACCGGGGAGCTGTTTTTT	CATSDAGTGELFF
TRBV7-9	TRBJ1-2	many	TRBD1	TGTGCCAGCAGCTTAGCCAGGGGGCCTGGCTACACCTTC	CASSLARGPGYTF
TRBV19	TRBJ1-5	few	.	TGTGCCAGTAGTATGGTCCAAGGCAATCAGCCCCAGCATTTT	CASSMVQGNQPQHF
TRBV29-1	TRBJ1-1	many	TRBD1	TGCAGCGTTGCGGTTGGGGACAGCCAGAATAAAGCTTTCTTT	CSVAVGDSQNKAFF
TRBV7-2	TRBJ2-7	many	.	TGTGCCAGCAGCTTACCCGGATACTCCTACGAGCAGTACTTC	CASSLPGYSYEQYF
TRBV5-1	TRBJ1-1	many	.	TGCGCCAGCAGCTTTGGGGGGGCGACGGGCACTGAAGCTTTCTTT	CASSFGGATGTEAFF
TRBV7-2	TRBJ2-3	many	.	TGTGCCAGCAGCCCAGAGTACCTTTTGTCGCAGTATTTT	CASSPEYLLSQYF
TRBV27	TRBJ2-7	many	.	TGTGCCAGCAGTTTCCAGGGGCGCGGGTCAATCCACGAGCAGTACTTC	CASSFQGRGSIHEQYF
TRBV3-1	TRBJ2-5	many	.	TGTGCCAGCAGCCAAGATGTTTGGCGGCTCCAAGAGACCCAGTACTTC	CASSQDVWRLQETQYF
TRBV7-2	TRBJ2-2	.	.	TGTGCCAGCAGCCCAAGTTGGAGGACCGGGGAGCTGTTTTTT	CASSPSWRTGELFF
TRBV28	TRBJ2-6	many	.	TGTGCCAGCAGTACACTACGAGGTACTGGGGCCAACGTCCTGACTTTC	CASSTLRGTGANVLTF
TRBV29-1	TRBJ1-4	many	TRBD1	TGCAGCGCGACAGGGAGAGGGACTAATGAAAAACTGTTTTTT	CSATGRGTNEKLFF
TRBV4-2	TRBJ2-5	many	TRBD2	TGTGCCAGCAGCGAAACTAGCGGAAAAGAGACCCAGTACTTC	CASSETSGKETQYF
TRBV10-3	TRBJ1-1	few	.	TGTGCCATCAGTATGGGGCTTATGGCTGAAGCTTTCTTT	CAISMGLMAEAFF
TRBV12-3/TRBV12-4	TRBJ1-1	.	.	TGTGCCAGCAGTTTGTACCACACTGAAGCTTTCTTT	CASSLYHTEAFF
TRBV5-1	TRBJ2-3	many	.	TGCGCCAGCAGCTTGAATTCCCGGAGCACAGATACGCAGTATTTT	CASSLNSRSTDTQYF
TRBV24-1	TRBJ2-1	many	TRBD2	TGTGCCACCAGTGCCGGTGTCGGGGGGGATTGGCGCTCCTACAATGAGCAGTTCTTC	CATSAGVGGDWRSYNEQFF
TRBV7-8	TRBJ2-3	.	.	TGTGCCAGCAGCCCCCGACAGGGACTCACAGATACGCAGTATTTT	CASSPRQGLTDTQYF